This section outlines one T cell receptor (beta chain) sequence together with its context. Germline CDR1 is SGHVS and CDR2 is FQNEAQ. This CDR3 contains 15 residues. V was trimmed by 3 bases and J by 0 bases, leaving 9 bases between them. This sample stems from a study of PD-L1 blockade in urothelial cancer. Study-level information: Patients' atezolizumab regimen, 1,200 mg intravenously every 3 weeks, began in the mid-2010s. At 3 weeks (second dose) and 6 weeks after starting treatment, blood was analyzed.

Time point in this sample: pretreatment peripheral blood. Patients were diagnosed with urothelial carcinoma, either locally advanced or metastatic. Assay used: immunoSEQ multiplex PCR; TCRdb lists only in-frame clones, some missing. The table records under 95,000 clones, around 84% of them present only once. The J gene is TRBJ2-1, the V gene TRBV7-8; possibly TRBD1 for D (6 bases). Sequencing was performed on PBMCs, taken around atezolizumab (anti-PD-L1) treatment. This TCR came from a man aged 60 to 75 with urothelial cancer. The CDR3 bases are TGTGCCAGCAGCTTTGAACAGGGCTCCTACAATGAGCAGTTCTTC. The encoded protein is CASSFEQGSYNEQFF.